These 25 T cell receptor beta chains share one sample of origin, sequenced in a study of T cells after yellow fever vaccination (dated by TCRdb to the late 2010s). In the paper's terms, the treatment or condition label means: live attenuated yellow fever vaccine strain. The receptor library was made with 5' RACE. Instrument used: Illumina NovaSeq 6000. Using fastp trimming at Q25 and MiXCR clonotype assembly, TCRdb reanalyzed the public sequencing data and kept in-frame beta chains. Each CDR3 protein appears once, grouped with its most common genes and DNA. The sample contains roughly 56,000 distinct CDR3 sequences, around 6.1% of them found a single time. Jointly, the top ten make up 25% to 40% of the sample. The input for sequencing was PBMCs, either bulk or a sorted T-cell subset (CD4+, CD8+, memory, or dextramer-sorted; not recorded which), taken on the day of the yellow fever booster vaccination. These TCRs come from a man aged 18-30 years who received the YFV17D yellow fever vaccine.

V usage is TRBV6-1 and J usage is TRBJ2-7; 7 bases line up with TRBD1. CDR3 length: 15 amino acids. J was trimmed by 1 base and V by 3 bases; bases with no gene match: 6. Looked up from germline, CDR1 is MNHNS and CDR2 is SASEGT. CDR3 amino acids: CASSDPHRGSYEQYF. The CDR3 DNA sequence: TGTGCCAGCAGTGACCCCCACAGGGGATCCTACGAGCAGTACTTC.

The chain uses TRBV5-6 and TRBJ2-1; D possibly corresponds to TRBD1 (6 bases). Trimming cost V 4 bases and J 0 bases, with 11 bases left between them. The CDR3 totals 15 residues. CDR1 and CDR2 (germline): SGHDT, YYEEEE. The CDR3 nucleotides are TGTGCCAGCAGCGTCGCAGGGGCCTCCTACAATGAGCAGTTCTTC. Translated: CASSVAGASYNEQFF.

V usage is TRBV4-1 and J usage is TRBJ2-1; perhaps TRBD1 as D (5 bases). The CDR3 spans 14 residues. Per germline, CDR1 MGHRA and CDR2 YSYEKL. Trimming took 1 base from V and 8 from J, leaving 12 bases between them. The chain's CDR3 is CASSQVAGFYEQFF. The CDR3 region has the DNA TGCGCCAGCAGCCAAGTGGCAGGGTTTTATGAGCAGTTCTTC.

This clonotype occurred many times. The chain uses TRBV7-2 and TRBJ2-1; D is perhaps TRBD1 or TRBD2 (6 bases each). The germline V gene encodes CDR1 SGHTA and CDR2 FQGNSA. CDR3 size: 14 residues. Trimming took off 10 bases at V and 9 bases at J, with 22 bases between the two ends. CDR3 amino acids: CATVPGAVWGEQFF. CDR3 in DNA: TGTGCCACCGTTCCGGGGGCGGTGTGGGGTGAGCAGTTCTTC.

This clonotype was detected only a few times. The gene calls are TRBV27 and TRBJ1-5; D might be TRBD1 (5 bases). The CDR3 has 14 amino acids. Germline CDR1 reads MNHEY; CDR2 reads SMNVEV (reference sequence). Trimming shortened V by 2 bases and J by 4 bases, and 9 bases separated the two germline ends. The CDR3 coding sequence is TGTGCCAGCAGTTTAGGGACTGAGAATCAGCCCCAGCATTTT. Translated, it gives CASSLGTENQPQHF.

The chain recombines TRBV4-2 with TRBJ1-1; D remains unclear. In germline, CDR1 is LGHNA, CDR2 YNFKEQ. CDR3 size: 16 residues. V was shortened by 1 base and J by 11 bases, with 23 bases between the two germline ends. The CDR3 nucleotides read TGTGCCAGCAGCCAAGCTCAGTTGGCGGCAGCCCCTTACGCTTTCTTT. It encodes CASSQAQLAAAPYAFF.

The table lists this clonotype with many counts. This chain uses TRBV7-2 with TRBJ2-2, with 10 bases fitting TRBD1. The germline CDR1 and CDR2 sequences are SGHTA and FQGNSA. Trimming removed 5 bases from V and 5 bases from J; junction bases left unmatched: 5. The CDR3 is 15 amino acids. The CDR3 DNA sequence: TGTGCCAGCAGCCGGACAGGGGGGAGGACCGGGGAGCTGTTTTTT. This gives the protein CASSRTGGRTGELFF.

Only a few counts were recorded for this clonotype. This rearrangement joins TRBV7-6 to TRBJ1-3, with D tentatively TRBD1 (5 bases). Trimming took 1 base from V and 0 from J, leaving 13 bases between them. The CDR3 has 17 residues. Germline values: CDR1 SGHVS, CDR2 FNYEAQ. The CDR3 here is CASSLEGRSISGNTIYF. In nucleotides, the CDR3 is TGTGCCAGCAGCTTAGAGGGACGGAGTATCTCTGGAAACACCATATATTTT.

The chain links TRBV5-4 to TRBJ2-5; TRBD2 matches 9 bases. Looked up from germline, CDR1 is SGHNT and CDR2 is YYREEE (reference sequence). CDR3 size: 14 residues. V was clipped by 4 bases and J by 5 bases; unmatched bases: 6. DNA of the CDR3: TGTGCCAGCAGCGCGGGACTAGCTATGGAGACCCAGTACTTC. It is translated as CASSAGLAMETQYF.

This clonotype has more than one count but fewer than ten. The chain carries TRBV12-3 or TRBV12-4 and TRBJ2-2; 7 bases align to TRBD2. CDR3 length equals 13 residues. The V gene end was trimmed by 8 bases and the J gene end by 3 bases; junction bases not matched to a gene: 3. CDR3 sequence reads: CASSGLHTGELFF. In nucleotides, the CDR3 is TGTGCCAGCTCGGGACTACACACCGGGGAGCTGTTTTTT.

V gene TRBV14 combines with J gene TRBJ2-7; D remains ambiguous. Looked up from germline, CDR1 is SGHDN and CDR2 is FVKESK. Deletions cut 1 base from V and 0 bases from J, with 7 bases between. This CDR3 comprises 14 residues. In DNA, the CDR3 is TGTGCCAGCAGCCAAGTGACCAGCTCCTACGAGCAGTACTTC. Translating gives CASSQVTSSYEQYF.

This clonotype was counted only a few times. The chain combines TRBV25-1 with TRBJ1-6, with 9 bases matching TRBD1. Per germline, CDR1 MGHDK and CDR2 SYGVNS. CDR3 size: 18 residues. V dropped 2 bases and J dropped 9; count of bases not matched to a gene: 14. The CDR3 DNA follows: TGTGCCAGCAGTGAACGGGACAGGGTGAAGGTGGGCGGTTCACCCCTCCACTTT. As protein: CASSERDRVKVGGSPLHF.

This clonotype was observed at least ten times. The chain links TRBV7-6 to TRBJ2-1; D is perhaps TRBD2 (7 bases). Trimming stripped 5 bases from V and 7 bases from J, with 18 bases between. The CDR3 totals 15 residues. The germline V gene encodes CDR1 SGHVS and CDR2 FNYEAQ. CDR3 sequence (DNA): TGTGCCAGCAGCCGAGGGGGGGGGCGAGGGAATGAGCAGTTCTTC. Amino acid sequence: CASSRGGGRGNEQFF.

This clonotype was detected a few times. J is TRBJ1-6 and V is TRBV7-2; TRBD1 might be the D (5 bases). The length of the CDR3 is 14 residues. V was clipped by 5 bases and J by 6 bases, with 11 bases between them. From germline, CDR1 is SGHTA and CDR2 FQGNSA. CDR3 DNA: TGTGCCAGCAGCCTTGGGGGGGGTAATTCACCCCTCCACTTT. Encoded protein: CASSLGGGNSPLHF.

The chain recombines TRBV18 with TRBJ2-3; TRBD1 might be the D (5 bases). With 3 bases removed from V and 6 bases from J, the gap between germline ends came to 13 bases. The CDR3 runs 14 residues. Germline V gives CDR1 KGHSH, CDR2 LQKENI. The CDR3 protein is CASSPQGPPDTQYF. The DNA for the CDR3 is TGTGCCAGCTCACCTCAGGGCCCACCGGATACGCAGTATTTT.

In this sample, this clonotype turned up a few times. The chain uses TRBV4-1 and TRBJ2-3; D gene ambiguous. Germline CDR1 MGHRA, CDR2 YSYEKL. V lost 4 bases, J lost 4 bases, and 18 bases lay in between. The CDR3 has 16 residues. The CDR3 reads CASSPAGPWRADTQYF. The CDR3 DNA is TGCGCCAGCAGCCCCGCCGGACCCTGGCGCGCAGATACGCAGTATTTT.

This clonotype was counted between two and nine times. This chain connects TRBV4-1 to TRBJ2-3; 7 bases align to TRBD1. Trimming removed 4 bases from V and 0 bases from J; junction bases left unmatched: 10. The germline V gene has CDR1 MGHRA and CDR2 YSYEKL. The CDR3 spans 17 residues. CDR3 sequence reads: CASSPNPQGPSTDTQYF. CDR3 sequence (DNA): TGCGCCAGCAGCCCTAACCCACAGGGGCCAAGCACAGATACGCAGTATTTT.

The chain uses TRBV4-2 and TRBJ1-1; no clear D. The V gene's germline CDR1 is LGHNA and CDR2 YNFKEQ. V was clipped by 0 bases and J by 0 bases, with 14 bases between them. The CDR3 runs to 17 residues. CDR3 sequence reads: CASSQEVFGLLNTEAFF. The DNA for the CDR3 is TGTGCCAGCAGCCAAGAAGTTTTTGGCCTACTGAACACTGAAGCTTTCTTT.

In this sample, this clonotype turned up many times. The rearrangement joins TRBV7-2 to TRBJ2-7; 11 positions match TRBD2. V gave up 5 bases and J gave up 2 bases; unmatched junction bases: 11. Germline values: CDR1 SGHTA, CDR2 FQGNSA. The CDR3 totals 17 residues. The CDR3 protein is CASSVAGTSGVAYEQYF. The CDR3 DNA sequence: TGTGCCAGCAGCGTCGCCGGGACTAGCGGTGTGGCCTACGAGCAGTACTTC.

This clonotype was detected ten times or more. The chain's CDR3 is CASSQDQGLYTEAFF. The CDR3 region has the DNA TGCGCCAGCAGCCAAGATCAGGGACTATACACTGAAGCTTTCTTT. The chain uses TRBV4-1 and TRBJ1-1, with D maybe TRBD1 (5 bases). This CDR3 has 15 residues. Deletions cut 0 bases from V and 3 bases from J, with 11 bases between. Germline V CDR1 and CDR2: MGHRA, YSYEKL.

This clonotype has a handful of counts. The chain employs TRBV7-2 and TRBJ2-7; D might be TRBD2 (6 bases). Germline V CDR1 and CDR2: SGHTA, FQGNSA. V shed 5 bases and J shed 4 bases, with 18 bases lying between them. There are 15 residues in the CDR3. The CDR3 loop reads CASSTFGGTGYEQYF. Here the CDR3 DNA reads TGTGCCAGCAGCACGTTTGGAGGGACTGGATACGAGCAGTACTTC. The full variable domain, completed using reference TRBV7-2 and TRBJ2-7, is GAGVSQSPSNKVTEKGKDVELRCDPISGHTALYWYRQSLGQGLEFLIYFQGNSAPDKSGLPSDRFSAERTGGSVSTLTIQRTQQEDSAVYLCASSTFGGTGYEQYFGPGTRLTVT.

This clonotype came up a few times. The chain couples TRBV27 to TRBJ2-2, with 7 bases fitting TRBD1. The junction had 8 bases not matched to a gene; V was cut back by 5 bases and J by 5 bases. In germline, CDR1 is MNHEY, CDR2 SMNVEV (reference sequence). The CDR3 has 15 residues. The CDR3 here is CASSLKGAGTGELFF. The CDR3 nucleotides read TGTGCCAGCAGTCTCAAGGGGGCGGGTACCGGGGAGCTGTTTTTT.

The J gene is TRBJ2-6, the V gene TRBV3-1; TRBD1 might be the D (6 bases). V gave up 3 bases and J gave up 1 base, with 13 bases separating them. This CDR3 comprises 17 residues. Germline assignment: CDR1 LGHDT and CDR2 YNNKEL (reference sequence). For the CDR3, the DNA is TGTGCCAGCAGCCACAAAACAGGGATTTCTGGGGCCAACGTCCTGACTTTC. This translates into CASSHKTGISGANVLTF.

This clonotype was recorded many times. The CDR3 reads CASSVGRGNQPQHF. CDR3 nucleotide sequence: TGTGCCAGCAGCGTGGGGAGGGGCAATCAGCCCCAGCATTTT. The chain has TRBV6-2 or TRBV6-3 and TRBJ1-5; D unresolved. With 6 bases removed from V and 2 bases from J, the gap between germline ends came to 11 bases. This CDR3 comprises 14 residues. CDR1 MNHEY and CDR2 SVGEGT come from the germline V gene.

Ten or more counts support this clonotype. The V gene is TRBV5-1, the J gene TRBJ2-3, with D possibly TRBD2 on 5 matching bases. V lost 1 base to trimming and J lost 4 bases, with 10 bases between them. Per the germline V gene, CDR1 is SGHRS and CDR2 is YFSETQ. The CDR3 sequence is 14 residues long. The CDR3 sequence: CASSLREEADTQYF. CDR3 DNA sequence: TGCGCCAGCAGCTTGCGGGAAGAGGCAGATACGCAGTATTTT.